This note documents a single TCR beta chain sequence. Data came from immunoSEQ multiplex PCR; TCRdb stores just in-frame clones and leaves some out. Altogether 40,000 to 50,000 clones are present, around 89% being singletons, with the ten largest covering around 8.5%. The data stem from a study of blood T cell repertoires in COVID-19. CDR1 is SGDLS, CDR2 YYNGEE, per germline. The V and J ends lost 4 bases and 2 bases respectively, with 13 bases between them. The CDR3 is 15 residues long. V and J are TRBV9 and TRBJ2-1, with D perhaps TRBD1 (5 bases). This receptor was identified in a man in his thirties or forties with active or convalescent COVID-19. Sequencing used peripheral blood. CDR3 nucleotide sequence: TGTGCCAGCAGCCTCGGGCTAGGGGCCTACAATGAGCAGTTCTTC. It translates to CASSLGLGAYNEQFF.